The 29 T cell receptor beta chains below all came from one sample that was sequenced in a study of beta chain features in type 1 diabetes. The entirety of the isolated RNA underwent reverse transcription, so expressed TCRB transcripts were sequenced. The table came from immunoSEQ multiplex PCR; TCRdb's copy has only in-frame clones and leaves some out. The table lists approximately 120,000 clones, about 40% of them singletons. The sample comprised stem cell memory CD4+ T cells from blood. These receptors were obtained from a woman under 30 in good health.

The chain uses TRBV9 and TRBJ2-2, with 11 positions matching TRBD1. V shed 4 bases, J shed 5 bases, and the junction held 10 bases outside the gene matches. Germline V gene lookup returns CDR1 SGDLS and CDR2 YYNGEE. The CDR3 sequence is 17 residues long. CDR3 nucleotide sequence: TGTGCCAGCAGCCCTCGGCCAGGACAGGGGGCTACCGGGGAGCTGTTTTTT. Translated, it gives CASSPRPGQGATGELFF.

This chain connects TRBV27 to TRBJ2-3, with 8 bases matching TRBD2. CDR1 MNHEY and CDR2 SMNVEV come from the germline V gene (reference sequence). The J segment lost 7 bases and the V segment lost 0 bases, leaving 12 bases of the junction unmatched. CDR3 length: 17 residues. The chain's CDR3 is CASSLSLLPGGPYTQYF. The CDR3 nucleotides read TGTGCCAGCAGTTTATCCCTCCTTCCGGGAGGGCCGTATACGCAGTATTTT.

The J gene is TRBJ2-7, the V gene TRBV29-1, with D perhaps TRBD1 (6 bases). Germline V CDR1 and CDR2: SQVTM, ANQGSEA. The V and J ends lost 4 bases and 2 bases respectively, with 15 bases between them. The length of the CDR3 is 14 residues. The CDR3 DNA sequence: TGCAGCGTTGTACCCGGACAGCTTACCTACGAGCAGTACTTC. The encoded protein is CSVVPGQLTYEQYF.

The genes are TRBV7-9 and TRBJ1-2; D possibly corresponds to TRBD1 (5 bases). Trimming left V 5 bases short and J 4 bases short, with 14 bases between. Germline CDR1 SEHNR, CDR2 FQNEAQ (reference sequence). This CDR3 comprises 14 residues. CDR3: CASSEPREGYGYTF. The CDR3 coding sequence is TGTGCCAGCAGCGAACCCAGGGAGGGCTATGGCTACACCTTC. Full variable domain (outside the CDR3, taken from reference TRBV7-9 and TRBJ1-2): DTGVSQNPRHKITKRGQNVTFRCDPISEHNRLYWYRQTLGQGPEFLTYFQNEAQLEKSRLLSDRFSAERPKGSFSTLEIQRTEQGDSAMYLCASSEPREGYGYTFGSGTRLTVV.

This clone showed up just a few times. The chain's CDR3 is CASSLLRANLNGYTF. The CDR3 nucleotides are TGTGCCAGCAGCTTACTGCGGGCGAACCTAAATGGCTACACCTTC. The V call is TRBV7-2, the J call TRBJ1-2; D is unresolved. The germline CDR1 and CDR2 sequences are SGHTA and FQGNSA. The CDR3 extends over 15 amino acids. Trimming shortened V by 2 bases and J by 6 bases, and 16 bases separated the two germline ends. Full variable domain (rest looked up from reference TRBV7-2 and TRBJ1-2): GAGVSQSPSNKVTEKGKDVELRCDPISGHTALYWYRQSLGQGLEFLIYFQGNSAPDKSGLPSDRFSAERTGGSVSTLTIQRTQQEDSAVYLCASSLLRANLNGYTFGSGTRLTVV.

The chain combines TRBV10-2 with TRBJ2-2, with a possible D match to TRBD1 (6 bases). Germline lookup yields CDR1 WSHSY and CDR2 SAAADI. Trimming left V 6 bases short and J 0 bases short, with 11 bases between. CDR3 length: 15 amino acids. CDR3 in DNA: TGCGCCAGCAGATACAGGGTTGCGAACACCGGGGAGCTGTTTTTT. Translation gives CASRYRVANTGELFF.

This clone has just a few counts. This chain connects TRBV11-1 to TRBJ2-7; 10 bases are shared with TRBD1. Losses at the gene ends were 5 bases for V and 2 bases for J; bases not matched to a gene: 9. CDR1 is SGHAT, CDR2 FQDESV, per germline (reference sequence). The CDR3 totals 16 residues. Written as DNA, the CDR3 is TGTGCCAGCAGCACCCCTCCGGGACAGGGGACCTACGAGCAGTACTTC. Its protein is CASSTPPGQGTYEQYF.

This clone was observed a handful of times. The chain couples TRBV28 to TRBJ2-1; 7 positions agree with TRBD2. The CDR3 length is 14 residues. The germline V gene has CDR1 MDHEN and CDR2 SYDVKM. J was trimmed by 8 bases and V by 4 bases; bases with no gene match: 8. The CDR3 DNA is TGTGCCAGCAGTTCGGGGGGAGAGCGATATGAGCAGTTCTTC. Protein product: CASSSGGERYEQFF.

CDR3 in amino acids: CASSPGLAGAYNEQFF. CDR3 nucleotides: TGTGCCAGCAGCCCGGGACTAGCGGGAGCGTACAATGAGCAGTTCTTC. The V and J genes are TRBV7-3 and TRBJ2-1; TRBD2 aligns across 14 bases. J lost 4 bases, V lost 5 bases, and 4 bases had no gene match. Germline V CDR1 and CDR2: SGHTA, FQGTGA. CDR3 size: 16 residues.

The V gene is TRBV28, the J gene TRBJ2-7, with 7 bases identical to TRBD2. The CDR3 totals 15 residues. Germline CDR1 and CDR2: MDHEN and SYDVKM. V trimming: 6 bases; J trimming: 0 bases; junction bases outside the gene matches: 8. As DNA, the CDR3 is TGTGCCAGCAGGCGTTCTAGCGGAGACTCCTACGAGCAGTACTTC. This sequence encodes CASRRSSGDSYEQYF.

This clone appeared a few times. V and J are TRBV18 and TRBJ2-3; D ambiguous. There are 14 residues in the CDR3. V was cut by 3 bases and J by 4 bases, with 11 bases left in between. Germline V CDR1 and CDR2: KGHSH, LQKENI. The CDR3 spells CASSPLLAADTQYF. In nucleotides, the CDR3 is TGTGCCAGCTCACCTTTGTTGGCGGCAGATACGCAGTATTTT.

The rearrangement uses TRBV28 and TRBJ2-7; tentative D call: TRBD2 (6 bases). The CDR3 runs 12 residues. Germline CDR1 is MDHEN and CDR2 is SYDVKM. With 4 bases removed from V and 6 bases from J, the gap between germline ends came to 10 bases. CDR3 amino acids: CASSSGTREQYF. The CDR3 nucleotides read TGTGCCAGCAGTTCCGGGACTCGCGAGCAGTACTTC.

CDR3 region: CASSGDFGELFF. The CDR3 coding sequence is TGTGCCAGCAGCGGGGACTTCGGGGAGCTGTTTTTT. This rearrangement joins TRBV2 to TRBJ2-2, with a tentative D call TRBD2 (6 bases). V lost 6 bases and J lost 7, with 9 bases in between. Per germline, CDR1 SNHLY and CDR2 FYNNEI. This CDR3 is built from 12 residues.

This clone has a single count. The rearrangement links TRBV29-1 to TRBJ1-5; TRBD1 might be the D (6 bases). CDR3 length: 12 residues. The germline CDR1 and CDR2 sequences are SQVTM and ANQGSEA. Trimming removed 6 bases from V and 4 bases from J, with 10 bases in between. The CDR3 DNA follows: TGCAGCGTCGGACAGACTAATCAGCCCCAGCATTTT. It is translated as CSVGQTNQPQHF.

This sequence joins TRBV18 and TRBJ2-7, with 7 bases aligning to TRBD2. V lost 3 bases to trimming and J lost 4 bases; unmatched junction nucleotides: 12. The CDR3 contains 16 residues. CDR1 is KGHSH, CDR2 LQKENI, per germline. CDR3 protein: CASSPDLLAAPYEQYF. The CDR3 DNA reads TGTGCCAGCTCACCGGATCTCCTAGCGGCCCCGTACGAGCAGTACTTC. The entire variable domain, with the rest obtained from reference TRBV18 and TRBJ2-7, is as follows: NAGVMQNPRHLVRRRGQEARLRCSPMKGHSHVYWYRQLPEEGLKFMVYLQKENIIDESGMPKERFSAEFPKEGPSILRIQQVVRGDSAAYFCASSPDLLAAPYEQYFGPGTRLTVT.

This chain links TRBV28 with TRBJ2-3; 7 nucleotides align to TRBD1. The germline gives CDR1 MDHEN, CDR2 SYDVKM. This CDR3 has 17 amino acids. J lost 4 bases, V lost 3 bases, and 13 bases had no gene match. The CDR3 region has the DNA TGTGCCAGCAGTTTCTTAGACAGGGTGATCTCCCCAGATACGCAGTATTTT. This encodes CASSFLDRVISPDTQYF.

The chain is built from TRBV7-9 and TRBJ2-1, with TRBD1 matching over 9 bases. The CDR3 is 15 residues long. Losses at the gene ends were 1 base for V and 6 bases for J; bases not matched to a gene: 4. From germline, CDR1 is SEHNR and CDR2 FQNEAQ (reference sequence). CDR3 DNA: TGTGCCAGCAGCTTAGGGACAGGGGCCCTCAATGAGCAGTTCTTC. It yields the protein CASSLGTGALNEQFF.

This chain links TRBV30 with TRBJ1-5; no definite D call. The CDR3 totals 14 residues. The germline CDR1 and CDR2 sequences are GTSNPN and SVGIG (reference sequence). Trimming pared 4 bases from V and 0 bases from J, leaving 10 bases between. In DNA, the CDR3 is TGTGCCTGGACGGCGGGAATTAGCAATCAGCCCCAGCATTTT. Its protein is CAWTAGISNQPQHF. Full variable domain (outside the CDR3, taken from reference TRBV30 and TRBJ1-5): SQTIHQWPATLVQPVGSPLSLECTVEGTSNPNLYWYRQAAGRGLQLLFYSVGIGQISSEVPQNLSASRPQDRQFILSSKKLLLSDSGFYLCAWTAGISNQPQHFGDGTRLSIL.

This clone showed up just once. The chain has TRBV5-1 and TRBJ1-2; the D is unclear. V gave up 0 bases and J gave up 5 bases, with 11 bases separating them. Germline assignment: CDR1 SGHRS and CDR2 YFSETQ. The CDR3 consists of 14 residues. CDR3 amino acids: CASSLAVGLYGYTF. Here the CDR3 DNA reads TGCGCCAGCAGCTTGGCGGTGGGCCTTTATGGCTACACCTTC.

This rearrangement joins TRBV7-9 to TRBJ2-1, with 9 bases that match TRBD2. V lost 5 bases and J lost 8; bases outside the gene matches: 10. From germline, CDR1 is SEHNR and CDR2 FQNEAQ (reference sequence). The CDR3 sequence is 15 residues long. The CDR3 DNA reads TGTGCCAGCAGCACCGGGACTAGCTTCGTGTATGAGCAGTTCTTC. It specifies CASSTGTSFVYEQFF.

This chain uses TRBV13 with TRBJ1-1; TRBD1 is a possible D gene (6 bases). The V and J ends lost 6 bases and 0 bases respectively, with 8 bases between them. CDR1 and CDR2 (germline): PRHDT, FYEKMQ (reference sequence). The CDR3 is 13 amino acids. CDR3 DNA: TGTGCCAGCAGAAACAGGGTGAACACTGAAGCTTTCTTT. Its protein product is CASRNRVNTEAFF.

The chain combines TRBV27 with TRBJ2-7; 9 bases fit TRBD2. The V and J ends lost 6 bases and 4 bases, in that order; junction bases with no gene match: 7. The CDR3 has 14 amino acids. CDR1 and CDR2 (germline): MNHEY, SMNVEV (reference sequence). The CDR3 sequence: CASSPLAGRYEQYF. The CDR3 coding sequence is TGTGCCAGCAGCCCCCTAGCGGGAAGGTACGAGCAGTACTTC.

The chain recombines TRBV10-2 with TRBJ1-5, with D possibly being TRBD1 (5 bases). V shed 1 base and J shed 7 bases, with 17 bases lying between them. CDR1 and CDR2 (germline): WSHSY, SAAADI. CDR3 length: 16 residues. CDR3 sequence (DNA): TGCGCCAGCAGTGAGTTCTTAAGGGGCGCCGGCCAGCCCCAGCATTTT. This encodes CASSEFLRGAGQPQHF.

The chain's CDR3 is CASSLVAHSSYNEQFF. The CDR3 DNA follows: TGTGCCAGCAGCCTAGTAGCCCACTCCTCCTACAATGAGCAGTTCTTC. This sequence joins TRBV5-6 and TRBJ2-1; D remains unclear. Germline CDR1 SGHDT, CDR2 YYEEEE. The CDR3 sequence is 16 residues long. With 4 bases removed from V and 0 bases from J, the gap between germline ends came to 14 bases.

The chain links TRBV4-1 to TRBJ2-7, with 7 bases lining up with TRBD2. Germline V lookup: CDR1 MGHRA, CDR2 YSYEKL. V lost 0 bases to trimming and J lost 5 bases; unmatched junction nucleotides: 7. The CDR3 contains 15 residues. The DNA for the CDR3 is TGCGCCAGCAGCCAAGATCCGGAGACTAGCAACGAGCAGTACTTC. Translating gives CASSQDPETSNEQYF.

As DNA, the CDR3 is TGTGCCTGGAGTGTACTGTTAATGAACACTGAAGCTTTCTTT. Translating gives CAWSVLLMNTEAFF. The chain combines TRBV30 with TRBJ1-1; D is ambiguous. Trimming took off 0 bases at V and 0 bases at J, with 8 bases between the two ends. This CDR3 is built from 14 residues. Germline CDR1 reads GTSNPN; CDR2 reads SVGIG (reference sequence).

This chain uses TRBV5-1 with TRBJ2-1; TRBD2 aligns across 8 bases. Looked up from germline, CDR1 is SGHRS and CDR2 is YFSETQ. The CDR3 runs to 15 residues. V gave up 1 base and J gave up 8 bases; unmatched junction bases: 8. CDR3 region: CASSLFETSVDEQFF. CDR3 coding DNA: TGCGCCAGCAGCTTGTTCGAGACTAGCGTCGATGAGCAGTTCTTC.

This chain uses TRBV28 with TRBJ2-2; TRBD2 aligns across 11 bases. CDR1 and CDR2 from the germline V gene are MDHEN and SYDVKM. The CDR3 is made up of 18 amino acids. The V segment lost 5 bases and the J segment 8 bases; nucleotides outside the gene matches: 16. The CDR3 here is CASSPRGSGRARPGELFF. CDR3 nucleotides: TGTGCCAGCAGTCCCCGGGGTAGCGGGAGGGCCCGTCCAGGGGAGCTGTTTTTT.

This clone occurred many times. This chain joins TRBV23-1 and TRBJ2-5; D gene uncertain. TRBV23-1 has ORF status, its function being uncertain. The V end lost 0 bases, the J end lost 5 bases, and 4 bases lay between the germline ends. The CDR3 spans 12 residues. CDR3 protein: CASSQSEETQYF. The CDR3 region has the DNA TGCGCCAGCAGTCAATCGGAGGAGACCCAGTACTTC.